This TCR beta chain was identified during a study of shared clonotypes between healthy human individuals. Using immunoSEQ multiplex PCR, the repertoire was profiled, and TCRdb retains in-frame clones only, with some absent. Of under 1 million clones listed, 90% to 97% are singletons. Naive CD8 cells, CD45RO-negative and positively selected for CCR7, excluded terminally differentiated effector memory CD45RA+ cells. J lost 0 bases, V lost 6 bases, and 10 bases had no gene match. The germline V gene encodes CDR1 MDHEN and CDR2 SYDVKM. The CDR3 has 17 amino acids. The TCR comes from a man aged 30-40 years in good health. Sequences were obtained from naive CD8+ T cells sorted from blood. This chain uses TRBV28 with TRBJ2-1, with 8 bases lining up with TRBD2. The CDR3 reads CASSRPAGGGSYNEQFF. The CDR3 DNA follows: TGTGCCAGCAGCCGACCCGCCGGGGGGGGCTCCTACAATGAGCAGTTCTTC.